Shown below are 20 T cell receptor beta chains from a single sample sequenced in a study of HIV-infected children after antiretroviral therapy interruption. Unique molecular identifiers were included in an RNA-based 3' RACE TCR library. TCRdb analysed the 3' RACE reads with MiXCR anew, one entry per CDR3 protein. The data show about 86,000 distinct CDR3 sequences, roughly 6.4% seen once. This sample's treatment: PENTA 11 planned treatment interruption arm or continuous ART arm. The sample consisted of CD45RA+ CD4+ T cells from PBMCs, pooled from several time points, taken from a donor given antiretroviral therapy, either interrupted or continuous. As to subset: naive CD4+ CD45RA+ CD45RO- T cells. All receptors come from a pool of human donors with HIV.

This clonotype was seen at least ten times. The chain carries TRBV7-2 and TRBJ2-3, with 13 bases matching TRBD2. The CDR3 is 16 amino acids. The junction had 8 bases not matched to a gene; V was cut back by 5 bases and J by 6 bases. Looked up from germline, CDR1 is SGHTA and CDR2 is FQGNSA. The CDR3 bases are TGTGCCAGCAGCGTCACACTAGCGGGGGGGCCGGATACGCAGTATTTT. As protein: CASSVTLAGGPDTQYF.

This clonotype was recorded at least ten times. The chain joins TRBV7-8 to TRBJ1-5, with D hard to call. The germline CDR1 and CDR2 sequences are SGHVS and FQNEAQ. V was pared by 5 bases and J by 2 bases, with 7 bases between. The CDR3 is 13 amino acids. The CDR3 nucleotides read TGTGCCAGCAGCCCCCTGGGCAATCAGCCCCAGCATTTT. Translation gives CASSPLGNQPQHF.

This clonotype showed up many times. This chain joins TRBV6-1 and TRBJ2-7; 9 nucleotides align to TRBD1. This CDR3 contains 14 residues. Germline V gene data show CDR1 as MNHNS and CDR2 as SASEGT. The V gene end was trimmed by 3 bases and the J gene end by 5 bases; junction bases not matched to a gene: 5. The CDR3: CASSEADRGNEQYF. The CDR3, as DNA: TGTGCCAGCAGTGAGGCGGACAGGGGAAACGAGCAGTACTTC.

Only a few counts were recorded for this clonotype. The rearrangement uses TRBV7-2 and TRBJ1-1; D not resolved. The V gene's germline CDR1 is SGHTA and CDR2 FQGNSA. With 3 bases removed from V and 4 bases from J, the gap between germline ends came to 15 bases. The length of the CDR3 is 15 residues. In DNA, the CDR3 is TGTGCCAGCAGCTTCTTTTTCAATCTGGGCACTGAAGCTTTCTTT. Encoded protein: CASSFFFNLGTEAFF.

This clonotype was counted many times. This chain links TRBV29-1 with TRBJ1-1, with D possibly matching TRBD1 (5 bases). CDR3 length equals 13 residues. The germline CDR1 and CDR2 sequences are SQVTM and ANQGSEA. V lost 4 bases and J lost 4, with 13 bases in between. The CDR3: CSVANMGGTEAFF. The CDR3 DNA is TGCAGCGTTGCCAACATGGGGGGCACTGAAGCTTTCTTT.

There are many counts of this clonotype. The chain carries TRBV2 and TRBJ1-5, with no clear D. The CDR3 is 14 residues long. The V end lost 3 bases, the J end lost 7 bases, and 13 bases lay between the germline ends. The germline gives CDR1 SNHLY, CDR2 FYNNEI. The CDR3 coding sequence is TGTGCCAGCAGTGATCGGACGACGGTCCAGCCCCAGCATTTT. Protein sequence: CASSDRTTVQPQHF. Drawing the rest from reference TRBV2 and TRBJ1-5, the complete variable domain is EPEVTQTPSHQVTQMGQEVILRCVPISNHLYFYWYRQILGQKVEFLVSFYNNEISEKSEIFDDQFSVERPDGSNFTLKIRSTKLEDSAMYFCASSDRTTVQPQHFGDGTRLSIL.

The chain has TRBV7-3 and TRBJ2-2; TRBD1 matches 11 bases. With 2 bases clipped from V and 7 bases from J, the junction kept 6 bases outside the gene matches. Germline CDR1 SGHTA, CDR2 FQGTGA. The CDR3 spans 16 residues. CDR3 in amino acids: CASSLGAGTGGGELFF. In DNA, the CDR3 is TGTGCCAGCAGCTTAGGAGCCGGGACAGGGGGCGGGGAGCTGTTTTTT.

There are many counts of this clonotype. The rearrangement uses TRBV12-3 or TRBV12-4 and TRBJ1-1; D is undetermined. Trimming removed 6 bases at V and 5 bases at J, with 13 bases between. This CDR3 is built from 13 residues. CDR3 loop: CASRMGKITEAFF. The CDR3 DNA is TGTGCCAGCAGGATGGGGAAGATAACTGAAGCTTTCTTT.

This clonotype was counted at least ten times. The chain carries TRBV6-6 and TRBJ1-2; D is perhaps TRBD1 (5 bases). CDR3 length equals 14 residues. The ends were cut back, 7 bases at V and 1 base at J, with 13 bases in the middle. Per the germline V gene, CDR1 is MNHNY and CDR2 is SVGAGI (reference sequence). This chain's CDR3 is CASTGGNLNYGYTF. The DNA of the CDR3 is TGTGCCAGCACGGGGGGAAATCTTAACTATGGCTACACCTTC.

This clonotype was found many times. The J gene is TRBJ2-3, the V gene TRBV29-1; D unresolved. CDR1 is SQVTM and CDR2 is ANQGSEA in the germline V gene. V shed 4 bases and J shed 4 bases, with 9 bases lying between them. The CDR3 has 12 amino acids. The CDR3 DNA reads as TGCAGCGTTGCACCGGGCCCAGATACGCAGTATTTT. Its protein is CSVAPGPDTQYF.

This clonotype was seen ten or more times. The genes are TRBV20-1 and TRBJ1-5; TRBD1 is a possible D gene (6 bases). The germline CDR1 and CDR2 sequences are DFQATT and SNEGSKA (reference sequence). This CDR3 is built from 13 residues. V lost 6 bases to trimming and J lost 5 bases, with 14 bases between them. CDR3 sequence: CSATRDTDQPQHF. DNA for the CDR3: TGCAGTGCCACCCGGGACACCGATCAGCCCCAGCATTTT.

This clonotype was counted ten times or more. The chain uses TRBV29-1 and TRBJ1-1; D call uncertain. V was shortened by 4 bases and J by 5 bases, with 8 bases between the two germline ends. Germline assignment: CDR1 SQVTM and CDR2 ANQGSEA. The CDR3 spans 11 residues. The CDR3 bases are TGCAGCGTTGGGGTGGTAACTGAAGCTTTCTTT. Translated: CSVGVVTEAFF.

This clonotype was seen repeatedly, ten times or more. The CDR3 DNA is TGCAGTGCTAGGGGGGGGGGCACCTACGAGCAGTACTTC. Protein: CSARGGGTYEQYF. V gene TRBV20-1 combines with J gene TRBJ2-7; D might be TRBD2 (7 bases). In germline, CDR1 is DFQATT, CDR2 SNEGSKA (reference sequence). The CDR3 sequence is 13 residues long. V lost 3 bases and J lost 2, with 11 bases in between.

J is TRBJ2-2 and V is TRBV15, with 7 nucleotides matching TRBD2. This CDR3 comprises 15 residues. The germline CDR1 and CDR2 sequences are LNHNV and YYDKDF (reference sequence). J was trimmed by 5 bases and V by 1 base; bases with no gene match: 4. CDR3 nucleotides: TGTGCCACCAGCAGAGCGGGGGGATGGACCGGGGAGCTGTTTTTT. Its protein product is CATSRAGGWTGELFF.

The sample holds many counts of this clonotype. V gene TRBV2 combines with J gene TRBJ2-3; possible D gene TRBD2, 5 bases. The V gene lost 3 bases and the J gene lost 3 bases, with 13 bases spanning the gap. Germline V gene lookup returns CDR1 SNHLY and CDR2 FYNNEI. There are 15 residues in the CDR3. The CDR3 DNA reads TGTGCCAGCAGTGAGCTAGCTCGGGGTACAGATACGCAGTATTTT. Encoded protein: CASSELARGTDTQYF.

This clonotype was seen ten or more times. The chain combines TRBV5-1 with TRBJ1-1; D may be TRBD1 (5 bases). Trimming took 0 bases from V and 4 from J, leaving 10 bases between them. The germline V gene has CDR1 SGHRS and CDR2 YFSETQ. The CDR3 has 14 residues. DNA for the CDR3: TGCGCCAGCAGCTTGGAATTGAGGGGCACTGAAGCTTTCTTT. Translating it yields CASSLELRGTEAFF.

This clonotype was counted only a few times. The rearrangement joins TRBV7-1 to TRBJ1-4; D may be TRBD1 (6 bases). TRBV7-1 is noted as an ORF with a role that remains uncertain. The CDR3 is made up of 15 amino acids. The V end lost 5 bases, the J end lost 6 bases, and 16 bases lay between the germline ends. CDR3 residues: CASSPFRTEDEKLFF. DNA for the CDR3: TGTGCCAGCAGCCCGTTTAGGACAGAAGATGAAAAACTGTTTTTT.

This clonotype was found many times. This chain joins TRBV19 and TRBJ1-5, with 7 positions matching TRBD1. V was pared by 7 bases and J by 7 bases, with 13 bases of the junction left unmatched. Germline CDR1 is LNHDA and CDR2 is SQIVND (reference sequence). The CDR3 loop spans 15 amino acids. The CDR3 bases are TGTGCCAGTAACCCGGGACAGCCTTCGGGGCAGCCCCAGCATTTT. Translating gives CASNPGQPSGQPQHF.

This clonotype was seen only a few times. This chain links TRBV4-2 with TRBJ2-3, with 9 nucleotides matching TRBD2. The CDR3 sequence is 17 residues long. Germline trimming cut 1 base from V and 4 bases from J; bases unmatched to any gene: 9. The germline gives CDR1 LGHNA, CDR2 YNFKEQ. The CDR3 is CASSQGPGGGAPDTQYF. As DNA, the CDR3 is TGTGCCAGCAGCCAAGGCCCCGGCGGGGGGGCCCCAGATACGCAGTATTTT.

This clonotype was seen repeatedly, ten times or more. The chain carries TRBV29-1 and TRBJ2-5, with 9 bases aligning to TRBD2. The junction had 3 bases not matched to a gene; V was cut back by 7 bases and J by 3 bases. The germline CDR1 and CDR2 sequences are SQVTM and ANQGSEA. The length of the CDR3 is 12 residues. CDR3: CSGRLAEETQYF. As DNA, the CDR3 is TGCAGCGGACGACTAGCGGAAGAGACCCAGTACTTC.